This entry concerns a single TCR beta chain. Its matching antigen is unknown. This entry is derived from a study of PD-1 blockade in classical Hodgkin lymphoma. About the research overall: The study gave patients nivolumab 3 mg/kg intravenously every 2 weeks.

Produced via immunoSEQ multiplex PCR; TCRdb's table is partial and in-frame only. The sample contains 20,000 to 30,000 clones, 69% of which appear only once. Trimming stripped 1 base from V and 3 bases from J, with 7 bases between. Germline V gives CDR1 LGHNA, CDR2 YNFKEQ. The CDR3 is 13 amino acids. There was relapse after autologous stem cell transplantation in every patient, and there was variation in brentuximab vedotin exposure. Study observations and caveats: The baseline diversity of complete responders showed similarity to that of newly diagnosed patients. In CD4+ cells, TCR diversity went up significantly by C4D1, but in CD8+ cells it did not. Healthy donors reportedly exceeded newly diagnosed patients in baseline TCR diversity.

The chain joins TRBV4-2 to TRBJ2-7, with D uncertain. The sequencing used peripheral blood mononuclear cells (PBMCs), collected at baseline. The sequence came from a human donor with classical Hodgkin lymphoma. The CDR3 DNA follows: TGTGCCAGCAGCCAAGGAAGGTACTACGAGCAGTACTTC. Translated, it gives CASSQGRYYEQYF.